This is a list of T cell receptor beta chains from one sample in a study of blood T cells in healthy people across ages. Each CDR3 protein gets one entry after TCRdb re-called the 5' RACE reads with MiXCR. Of 380,000 or so distinct CDR3 sequences listed, roughly half are singletons. Material for sequencing was blood. All receptors derive from a man aged 60 to 69 in good health. Both conserved end residues are part of each CDR3. Fields, in order: clone size, D gene, V gene, CDR3 length, J gene, CDR3 DNA, CDR3 protein. The D gene is left open where the match is weak. Not every row has a clone size; where given, it reads once, few, many or a size class.

clone size: -
D gene: -
V gene: TRBV14
CDR3 length: 15
J gene: TRBJ2-3
CDR3 DNA: TGTGCCAGCAGCCAATGGAGTCAAGGCACAGATACGCAGTATTTT
CDR3 protein: CASSQWSQGTDTQYF

clone size: -
D gene: TRBD2
V gene: TRBV29-1
CDR3 length: 13
J gene: TRBJ2-4
CDR3 DNA: TGCAGCGCTAATCCGGGAGGCAAAAACATTCAGTACTTC
CDR3 protein: CSANPGGKNIQYF

clone size: few
D gene: TRBD2
V gene: TRBV12-3/TRBV12-4
CDR3 length: 15
J gene: TRBJ2-5
CDR3 DNA: TGTGCCAGCACCCCGACTAGCGGGAGCCAAGAGACCCAGTACTTC
CDR3 protein: CASTPTSGSQETQYF

clone size: -
D gene: TRBD2
V gene: TRBV12-3/TRBV12-4
CDR3 length: 15
J gene: TRBJ2-1
CDR3 DNA: TGTGCCAGCAGTCCCTCGGGACTAGGGTACAATGAGCAGTTCTTC
CDR3 protein: CASSPSGLGYNEQFF

clone size: few
D gene: TRBD1
V gene: TRBV12-5
CDR3 length: 13
J gene: TRBJ2-7
CDR3 DNA: TGTGCTAGTGGTCTCGGGACAGCCTACGAGCAGTACTTC
CDR3 protein: CASGLGTAYEQYF

clone size: -
D gene: TRBD1
V gene: TRBV14
CDR3 length: 14
J gene: TRBJ2-7
CDR3 DNA: TGTGCCAGCAGCCGTCGGGACAGGGTCCACGAGCAGTACTTC
CDR3 protein: CASSRRDRVHEQYF

clone size: -
D gene: TRBD1
V gene: TRBV6-6
CDR3 length: 14
J gene: TRBJ2-2
CDR3 DNA: TGTGCCAGCACCGGACAGGGCAGTCCCGGGGAGCTGTTTTTT
CDR3 protein: CASTGQGSPGELFF

clone size: once
D gene: -
V gene: TRBV24-1
CDR3 length: 13
J gene: TRBJ1-5
CDR3 DNA: TGTGCCACCAGTCGAGGGTCCAACCAGCCCCAGCATTTT
CDR3 protein: CATSRGSNQPQHF

clone size: many
D gene: -
V gene: TRBV25-1
CDR3 length: 17
J gene: TRBJ2-5
CDR3 DNA: TGTGCCAGCAGTGAAAGAAATCTAGGACAGCAAAAAGAGACCCAGTACTTC
CDR3 protein: CASSERNLGQQKETQYF

clone size: few
D gene: -
V gene: TRBV4-3
CDR3 length: 16
J gene: TRBJ2-3
CDR3 DNA: TGCGCCAGCAGCCCGAGACCAAGACAGGCCACAGATACGCAGTATTTT
CDR3 protein: CASSPRPRQATDTQYF

clone size: -
D gene: -
V gene: TRBV6-1
CDR3 length: 13
J gene: TRBJ2-1
CDR3 DNA: TGTGCCGGCAGTGTTTCTACCTACAATGAGCAGTTCTTC
CDR3 protein: CAGSVSTYNEQFF

clone size: -
D gene: TRBD2
V gene: TRBV4-1
CDR3 length: 15
J gene: TRBJ2-7
CDR3 DNA: TGCGCCAGCAGCCAGGGCGCTAGCGGGGTCAGCGAGCAGTACTTC
CDR3 protein: CASSQGASGVSEQYF

clone size: -
D gene: TRBD2
V gene: TRBV3-1
CDR3 length: 17
J gene: TRBJ2-5
CDR3 DNA: TGTGCCAGCAGCCAAGAAGGGTTCGCGGGAGGTAGGGAGACCCAGTACTTC
CDR3 protein: CASSQEGFAGGRETQYF

clone size: -
D gene: -
V gene: TRBV29-1
CDR3 length: 15
J gene: TRBJ2-3
CDR3 DNA: TGCAGCACACAACCTACCGGACAGAGCACAGATACGCAGTATTTT
CDR3 protein: CSTQPTGQSTDTQYF

clone size: -
D gene: TRBD2
V gene: TRBV20-1
CDR3 length: 13
J gene: TRBJ2-1
CDR3 DNA: TGCAGTGCTAGCAGGCGGGAGAGGCATGAGCAGTTCTTC
CDR3 protein: CSASRRERHEQFF

clone size: -
D gene: -
V gene: TRBV7-9
CDR3 length: 11
J gene: TRBJ1-1
CDR3 DNA: TGTGCCAGCATGGGGAACACTGAAGCTTTCTTT
CDR3 protein: CASMGNTEAFF

clone size: -
D gene: -
V gene: TRBV7-9
CDR3 length: 12
J gene: TRBJ1-1
CDR3 DNA: TGTGCCAGCAGCTTTTACGGGACTGAAGCTTTCTTT
CDR3 protein: CASSFYGTEAFF

clone size: few
D gene: TRBD1
V gene: TRBV18
CDR3 length: 16
J gene: TRBJ2-1
CDR3 DNA: TGTGCCAGCTCTCTCCGGACAGGCCGAGGGTTCAATGAGCAGTTCTTC
CDR3 protein: CASSLRTGRGFNEQFF

clone size: -
D gene: -
V gene: TRBV28
CDR3 length: 15
J gene: TRBJ2-7
CDR3 DNA: TGTGCCAGCAGTTTAAAAGGCAGGGCAGCCGACGAGCAGTACTTC
CDR3 protein: CASSLKGRAADEQYF

clone size: -
D gene: -
V gene: TRBV7-9
CDR3 length: 15
J gene: TRBJ2-4
CDR3 DNA: TGTGCCAGCAGCCCCTGGCTCTCAACCAAAAACATTCAGTACTTC
CDR3 protein: CASSPWLSTKNIQYF

clone size: -
D gene: -
V gene: TRBV27
CDR3 length: 14
J gene: TRBJ2-4
CDR3 DNA: TGTGCCAGCAGCCCAAATGAAGCCAAAGACATTCAGTACTTC
CDR3 protein: CASSPNEAKDIQYF